These 23 T cell receptor beta chains share one sample of origin, sequenced in a study of blood T cell repertoires in COVID-19. Libraries were prepared by immunoSEQ multiplex PCR; TCRdb keeps only in-frame clonotypes and omits some of them. Among tens of thousands of clones listed, 84% were seen once. The sample consisted of peripheral blood. The source of these receptors is a man in his sixties with acute or convalescent COVID-19.

This chain connects TRBV18 to TRBJ2-7, with TRBD1 matching over 7 bases. Trimming removed 6 bases from V and 6 bases from J; junction bases left unmatched: 8. This CDR3 region has 13 residues. Germline V gene lookup returns CDR1 KGHSH and CDR2 LQKENI. The CDR3 sequence: CASSGQGDGEQYF. DNA of the CDR3: TGTGCCAGCTCGGGTCAGGGGGACGGCGAGCAGTACTTC.

The CDR3 sequence: CASTPVRGHYEQYF. Written as DNA, the CDR3 is TGCGCCAGCACCCCCGTCAGGGGACATTACGAGCAGTACTTC. The chain employs TRBV5-1 and TRBJ2-7; tentatively, D is TRBD1 (6 bases). V was trimmed by 6 bases and J by 4 bases, leaving 17 bases between them. The CDR3 loop spans 14 amino acids. Germline CDR1 reads SGHRS; CDR2 reads YFSETQ.

This clone is a singleton in its sample. The chain links TRBV11-2 to TRBJ1-1, with 9 bases identical to TRBD1. The ends lost 5 bases at V and 6 bases at J; junction bases unmatched: 10. The CDR3 loop spans 15 amino acids. Germline CDR1 reads SGHAT; CDR2 reads FQNNGV. The CDR3 sequence is CASSTYRGRSAEAFF. The CDR3 DNA sequence: TGTGCCAGCAGCACTTACAGGGGGCGAAGTGCTGAAGCTTTCTTT. Full variable domain (outside the CDR3, taken from reference TRBV11-2 and TRBJ1-1): EAGVAQSPRYKIIEKRQSVAFWCNPISGHATLYWYQQILGQGPKLLIQFQNNGVVDDSQLPKDRFSAERLKGVDSTLKIQPAKLEDSAVYLCASSTYRGRSAEAFFGQGTRLTVV.

This clone was seen a single time. The CDR3 protein is CASSFNGGGDTQYF. CDR3 bases: TGTGCCAGCAGCTTCAACGGGGGGGGAGATACGCAGTATTTT. This chain links TRBV7-2 with TRBJ2-3; 8 bases fit TRBD2. This CDR3 has 14 residues. Germline V gives CDR1 SGHTA, CDR2 FQGNSA. The ends lost 3 bases at V and 5 bases at J; junction bases unmatched: 4.

This chain uses TRBV19 with TRBJ1-2, with TRBD1 matching over 7 bases. CDR1 and CDR2 from the germline V gene are LNHDA and SQIVND (reference sequence). The V gene end was trimmed by 10 bases and the J gene end by 8 bases; junction bases not matched to a gene: 10. This CDR3 has 12 amino acids. The CDR3 DNA reads as TGTGCCACTCGACCGACAGGGAACGGCTACACCTTC. It yields the protein CATRPTGNGYTF.

The chain is built from TRBV10-3 and TRBJ1-1; TRBD1 is a possible D gene (5 bases). The V end was cut by 4 bases, the J end by 4 bases, with 13 bases between. This CDR3 contains 14 residues. Germline-derived CDR1 and CDR2 are ENHRY and SYGVKD. The CDR3 sequence: CAISGNGGTTEAFF. The CDR3 DNA reads as TGTGCCATCAGTGGTAACGGGGGGACCACTGAAGCTTTCTTT.

The chain is built from TRBV19 and TRBJ1-4; D is undetermined. Between the trimmed V and J ends, which lost 7 bases and 8 bases, there was a span of 20 bases. The CDR3 loop spans 15 amino acids. In germline, CDR1 is LNHDA, CDR2 SQIVND (reference sequence). CDR3 sequence: CASTTWVGGGEKLFF. In DNA, the CDR3 is TGTGCCAGTACTACCTGGGTGGGAGGAGGCGAAAAACTGTTTTTT.

The genes are TRBV25-1 and TRBJ1-5; TRBD1 might be the D (6 bases). The CDR3 is 12 residues long. Trimming removed 6 bases from V and 7 bases from J, with 10 bases in between. Germline lookup yields CDR1 MGHDK and CDR2 SYGVNS. The CDR3 region is CASSRGWQPQHF. The CDR3, as DNA: TGTGCCAGCAGCAGGGGATGGCAGCCCCAGCATTTT.

This clone has just one count. V is TRBV7-8 and J is TRBJ2-7; TRBD1 is a possible D gene (5 bases). The V gene lost 5 bases and the J gene lost 3 bases, with 11 bases spanning the gap. The germline gives CDR1 SGHVS, CDR2 FQNEAQ. The CDR3 contains 13 residues. The CDR3 bases are TGTGCCAGCAGCGCCCGACAGCTCTACGAGCAGTACTTC. Its translation: CASSARQLYEQYF.

This sequence joins TRBV2 and TRBJ2-7, with D unresolved. The CDR3 contains 12 residues. Germline V gene lookup returns CDR1 SNHLY and CDR2 FYNNEI. Deletions cut 6 bases from V and 4 bases from J, with 10 bases between. The CDR3 sequence is CASSDTVYEQYF. CDR3 coding DNA: TGTGCCAGCAGCGACACAGTGTACGAGCAGTACTTC.

This clone was seen once. This chain links TRBV5-1 with TRBJ2-7; no reliable D call. Germline values: CDR1 SGHRS, CDR2 YFSETQ. Deletions cut 0 bases from V and 6 bases from J, with 10 bases between. This CDR3 is 13 amino acids long. The CDR3 loop is CASSLDGASEQYF. As DNA, the CDR3 is TGCGCCAGCAGCTTGGATGGAGCGAGCGAGCAGTACTTC.

DNA of the CDR3: TGTGCCAGTAGCCCCGGGACAGTCATGAACACTGAAGCTTTCTTT. This sequence encodes CASSPGTVMNTEAFF. The gene calls are TRBV19 and TRBJ1-1; 7 nucleotides line up with TRBD1. Germline V gene data show CDR1 as LNHDA and CDR2 as SQIVND (reference sequence). Unmatched junction bases numbered 7, after V lost 6 bases and J lost 0 bases. The CDR3 runs 15 residues. Based on the CDR3 plus reference TRBV19 and TRBJ1-1, the full variable domain is DGGITQSPKYLFRKEGQNVTLSCEQNLNHDAMYWYRQDPGQGLRLIYYSQIVNDFQKGDIAEGYSVSREKKESFPLTVTSAQKNPTAFYLCASSPGTVMNTEAFFGQGTRLTVV.

The gene calls are TRBV3-1 (or the pseudogene TRBV3-2) and TRBJ2-2; 12 nucleotides align to TRBD2. This CDR3 comprises 19 residues. The V gene's germline CDR1 is LGHDT and CDR2 YNNKEL (reference sequence). The J segment lost 5 bases and the V segment lost 1 base, leaving 11 bases of the junction unmatched. The CDR3 spells CASSQGRTSGVIGTGELFF. CDR3 coding DNA: TGTGCCAGCAGCCAAGGGCGGACTAGCGGGGTTATCGGGACCGGGGAGCTGTTTTTT.

The CDR3 protein is CASSSGSPRYGYTF. The CDR3 bases are TGTGCCAGCAGTTCAGGTTCACCCCGCTATGGCTACACCTTC. This chain links TRBV27 with TRBJ1-2; D is unresolved. The CDR3 has 14 residues. V was pared by 4 bases and J by 4 bases, with 13 bases between. From germline, CDR1 is MNHEY and CDR2 SMNVEV (reference sequence).

This clone was detected only a few times. The chain couples TRBV9 to TRBJ1-2; D is possibly TRBD1 (5 bases). CDR1 is SGDLS, CDR2 YYNGEE, per germline. This CDR3 has 14 residues. V was pared by 4 bases and J by 4 bases, with 14 bases between. The DNA for the CDR3 is TGTGCCAGCAGCCCGGACGGGGGGGTCTATGGCTACACCTTC. As protein: CASSPDGGVYGYTF.

This chain links TRBV4-3 with TRBJ1-6; D might be TRBD1 (5 bases). The germline V gene has CDR1 LGHNA and CDR2 YSLEER. Trimming pared 0 bases from V and 0 bases from J, leaving 15 bases between. The CDR3 is made up of 19 amino acids. The CDR3 nucleotides are TGCGCCAGCAGCCAAGATCGGGTACAGGCGAGCTCCTATAATTCACCCCTCCACTTT. This sequence encodes CASSQDRVQASSYNSPLHF.

This rearrangement joins TRBV4-1 to TRBJ2-7, with D perhaps matching TRBD1 (5 bases). The CDR3 is 18 residues long. Germline V gives CDR1 MGHRA, CDR2 YSYEKL. The V end was cut by 3 bases, the J end by 6 bases, with 27 bases between. This chain's CDR3 is CASSQDRRVSRGNIEQYF. The CDR3 DNA sequence: TGCGCCAGCAGCCAGGACCGAAGGGTTTCAAGGGGCAACATCGAGCAGTACTTC.

J is TRBJ1-2 and V is TRBV6-1; D ambiguous. V was trimmed by 1 base and J by 3 bases, leaving 6 bases between them. CDR1 is MNHNS and CDR2 is SASEGT in the germline V gene. CDR3 length: 13 amino acids. The CDR3 nucleotides are TGTGCCAGCAGTGAAGTAGGAGACTATGGCTACACCTTC. Encoded protein: CASSEVGDYGYTF.

The chain joins TRBV27 to TRBJ2-3; possibly TRBD2 for D (5 bases). V was pared by 1 base and J by 4 bases, with 12 bases between. This CDR3 has 15 amino acids. The germline V gene has CDR1 MNHEY and CDR2 SMNVEV (reference sequence). CDR3 in DNA: TGTGCCAGCAGTTTATATGCCGGGGTGGCAGATACGCAGTATTTT. This codes for CASSLYAGVADTQYF.

The chain combines TRBV5-8 with TRBJ2-1, with TRBD1 matching 9 bases. Trimming cost V 6 bases and J 8 bases; bases outside gene matches: 15. Germline-derived CDR1 and CDR2 are SGHTS and YDEGEE. This CDR3 is 16 amino acids long. The chain's CDR3 is CASTTPPGQGLYEQFF. The DNA of the CDR3 is TGTGCCAGCACCACCCCCCCGGGACAGGGATTATATGAGCAGTTCTTC.

J is TRBJ1-6 and V is TRBV3-1 (or the pseudogene TRBV3-2); no firm D call. The V and J ends lost 1 base and 10 bases respectively, with 5 bases between them. This CDR3 is built from 12 residues. Germline CDR1 and CDR2: LGHDT and YNNKEL (reference sequence). As DNA, the CDR3 is TGTGCCAGCAGCCAAGGGGCCTCACCCCTCCACTTT. Translated: CASSQGASPLHF.

The chain is built from TRBV5-5 and TRBJ1-1, with D perhaps TRBD1 (6 bases). V gave up 0 bases and J gave up 8 bases, with 11 bases separating them. CDR3 size: 13 residues. Germline V gene sequence: CDR1 SGHKS, CDR2 YYEKEE (reference sequence). Written as DNA, the CDR3 is TGTGCCAGCAGCTTGGGGACGGGGACAGAAGCTTTCTTT. Translated: CASSLGTGTEAFF.

The CDR3 is CATSDLGQGASDGELFF. As DNA, the CDR3 is TGTGCCACCAGTGATTTGGGACAGGGGGCCTCGGACGGGGAGCTGTTTTTT. This rearrangement joins TRBV24-1 to TRBJ2-2; 11 bases are shared with TRBD1. Losses at the gene ends were 0 bases for V and 7 bases for J; bases not matched to a gene: 6. The CDR3 runs 17 residues. From germline, CDR1 is KGHDR and CDR2 SFDVKD.